This TCR beta chain is drawn from a study of cytomegalovirus exposure and HLA in healthy donors. Profiling relied on immunoSEQ multiplex PCR, and the TCRdb table lists in-frame clones only, not all of them. The sample has about 58,000 clones; 90% are singletons. Trimming took off 1 base at V and 1 base at J, with 25 bases between the two ends. CDR3 length equals 20 residues. Germline lookup yields CDR1 MGHRA and CDR2 YSYEKL. The rearrangement uses TRBV4-1 and TRBJ1-1; D uncertain. Source material: PBMCs. The receptor was isolated from a man aged 18 to 30 in good health and CMV-seronegative. The CDR3 region has the DNA TGCGCCAGCAGCCAAGGGGCCCTTAAATACCTCTATTCCGCGAACACTGAAGCTTTCTTT. This translates into CASSQGALKYLYSANTEAFF.